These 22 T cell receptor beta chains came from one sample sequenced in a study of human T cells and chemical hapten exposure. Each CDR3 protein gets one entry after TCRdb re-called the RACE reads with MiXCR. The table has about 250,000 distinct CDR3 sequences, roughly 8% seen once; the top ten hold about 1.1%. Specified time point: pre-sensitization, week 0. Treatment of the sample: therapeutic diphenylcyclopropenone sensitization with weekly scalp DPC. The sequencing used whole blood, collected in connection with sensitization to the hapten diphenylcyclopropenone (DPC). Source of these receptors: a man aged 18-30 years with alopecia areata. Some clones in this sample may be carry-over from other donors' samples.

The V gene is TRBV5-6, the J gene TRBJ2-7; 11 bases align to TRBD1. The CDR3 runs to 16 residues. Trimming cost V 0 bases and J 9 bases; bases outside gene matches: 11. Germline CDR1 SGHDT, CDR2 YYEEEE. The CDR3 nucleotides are TGTGCCAGCAGCTTGGTCGGGACAGGGGGATTAGCAGGGCAGTACGTC. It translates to CASSLVGTGGLAGQYV.

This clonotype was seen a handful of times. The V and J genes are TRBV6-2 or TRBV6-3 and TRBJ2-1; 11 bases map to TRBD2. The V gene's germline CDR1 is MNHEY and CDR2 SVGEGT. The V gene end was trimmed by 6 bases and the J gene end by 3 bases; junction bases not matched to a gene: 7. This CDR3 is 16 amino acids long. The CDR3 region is CASRALGTSGYNEQFF. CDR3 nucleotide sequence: TGTGCCAGCAGGGCCTTAGGGACTAGCGGCTACAATGAGCAGTTCTTC.

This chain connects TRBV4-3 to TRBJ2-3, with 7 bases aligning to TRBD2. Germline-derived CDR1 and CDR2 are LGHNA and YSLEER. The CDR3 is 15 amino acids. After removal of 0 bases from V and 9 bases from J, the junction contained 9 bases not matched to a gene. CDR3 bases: TGCGCCAGCAGCCAAGACCAGCGGGGTACAGGAACGCAGTATTTT. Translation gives CASSQDQRGTGTQYF.

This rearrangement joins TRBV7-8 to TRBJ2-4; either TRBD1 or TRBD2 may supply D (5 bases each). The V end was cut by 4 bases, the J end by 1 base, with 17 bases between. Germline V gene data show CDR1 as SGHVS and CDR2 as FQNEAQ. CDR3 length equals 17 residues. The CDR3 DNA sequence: TGTGCCAGCAGCTCCCCTCGGGGCCCCGGGGCCAAAAACATTCAGTACTTC. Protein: CASSSPRGPGAKNIQYF.

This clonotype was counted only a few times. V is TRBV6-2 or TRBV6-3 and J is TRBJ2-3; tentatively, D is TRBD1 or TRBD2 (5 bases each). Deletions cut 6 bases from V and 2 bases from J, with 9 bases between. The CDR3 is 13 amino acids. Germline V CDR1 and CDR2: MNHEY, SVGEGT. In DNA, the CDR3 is TGTGCCAGCAGACGGGACCCCACAGATACGCAGTATTTT. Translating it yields CASRRDPTDTQYF.

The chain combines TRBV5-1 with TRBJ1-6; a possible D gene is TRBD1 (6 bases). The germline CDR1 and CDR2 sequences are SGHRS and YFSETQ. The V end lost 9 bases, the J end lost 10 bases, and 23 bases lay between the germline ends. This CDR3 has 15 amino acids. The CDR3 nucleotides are TGCGCCACCAACCAGAACGGGGGCGAAGGGTCACCCCTCCACTTT. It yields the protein CATNQNGGEGSPLHF. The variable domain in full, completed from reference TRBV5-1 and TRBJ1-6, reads KAGVTQTPRYLIKTRGQQVTLSCSPISGHRSVSWYQQTPGQGLQFLFEYFSETQRNKGNFPGRFSGRQFSNSRSEMNVSTLELGDSALYLCATNQNGGEGSPLHFGNGTRLTVT.

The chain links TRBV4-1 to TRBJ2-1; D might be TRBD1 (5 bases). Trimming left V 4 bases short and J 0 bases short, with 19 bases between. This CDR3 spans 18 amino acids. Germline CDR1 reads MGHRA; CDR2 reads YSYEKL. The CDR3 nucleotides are TGCGCCAGCAGCCCAAGGTCGACAGCTACAAACTCCTACAATGAGCAGTTCTTC. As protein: CASSPRSTATNSYNEQFF.

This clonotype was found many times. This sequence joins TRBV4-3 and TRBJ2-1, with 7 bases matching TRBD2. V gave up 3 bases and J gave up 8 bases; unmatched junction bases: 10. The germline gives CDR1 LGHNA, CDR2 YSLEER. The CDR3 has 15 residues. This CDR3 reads CASSHSRSGRHEQFF. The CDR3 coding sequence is TGCGCCAGCAGCCATTCCCGGTCCGGGAGGCATGAGCAGTTCTTC.

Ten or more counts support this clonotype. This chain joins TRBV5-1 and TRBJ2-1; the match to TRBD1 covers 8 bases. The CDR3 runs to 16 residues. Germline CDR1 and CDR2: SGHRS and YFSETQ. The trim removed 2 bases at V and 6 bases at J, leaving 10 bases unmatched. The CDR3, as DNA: TGCGCCAGCAGCTTTCGGGGAGGACAGGGCTGCAATGAGCAGTTCTTC. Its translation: CASSFRGGQGCNEQFF.

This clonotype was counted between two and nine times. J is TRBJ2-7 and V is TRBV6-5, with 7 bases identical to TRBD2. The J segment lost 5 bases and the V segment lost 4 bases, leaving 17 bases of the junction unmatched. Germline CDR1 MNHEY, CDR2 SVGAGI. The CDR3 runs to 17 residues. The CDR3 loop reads CASSSATGQRGSNEQYF. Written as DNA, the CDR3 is TGTGCCAGCAGTTCCGCTACGGGCCAGCGGGGTTCGAACGAGCAGTACTTC.

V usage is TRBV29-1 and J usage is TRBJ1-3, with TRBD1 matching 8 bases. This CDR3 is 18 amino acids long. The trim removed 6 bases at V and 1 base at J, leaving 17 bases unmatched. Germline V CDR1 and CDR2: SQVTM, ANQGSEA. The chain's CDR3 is CSVESNVGQGGSGNTIYF. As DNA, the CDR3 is TGCAGCGTCGAGTCGAACGTCGGACAGGGTGGATCTGGAAACACCATATATTTT.

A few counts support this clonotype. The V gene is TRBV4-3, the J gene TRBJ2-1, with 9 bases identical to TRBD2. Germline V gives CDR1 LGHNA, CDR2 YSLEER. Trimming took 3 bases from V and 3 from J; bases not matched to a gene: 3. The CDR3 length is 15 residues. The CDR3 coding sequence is TGCGCCAGCAGCCAGGAAGCGGGGGGCTACAATGAGCAGTTCTTC. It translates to CASSQEAGGYNEQFF.

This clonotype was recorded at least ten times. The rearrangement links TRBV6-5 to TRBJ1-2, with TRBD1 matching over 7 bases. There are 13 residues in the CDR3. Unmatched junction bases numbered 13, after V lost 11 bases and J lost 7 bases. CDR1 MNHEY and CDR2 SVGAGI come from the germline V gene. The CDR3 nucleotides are TGTGCCGTGGCGGGACAGAGGTTATCTGGCTACACCTTC. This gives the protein CAVAGQRLSGYTF.

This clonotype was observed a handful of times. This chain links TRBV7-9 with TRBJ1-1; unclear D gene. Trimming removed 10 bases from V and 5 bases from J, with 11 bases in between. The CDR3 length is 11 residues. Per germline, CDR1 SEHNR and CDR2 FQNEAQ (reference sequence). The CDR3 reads CATLGWTEAFF. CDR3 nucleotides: TGTGCCACACTCGGATGGACTGAAGCTTTCTTT. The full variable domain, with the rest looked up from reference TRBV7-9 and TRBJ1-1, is DTGVSQNPRHKITKRGQNVTFRCDPISEHNRLYWYRQTLGQGPEFLTYFQNEAQLEKSRLLSDRFSAERPKGSFSTLEIQRTEQGDSAMYLCATLGWTEAFFGQGTRLTVV.

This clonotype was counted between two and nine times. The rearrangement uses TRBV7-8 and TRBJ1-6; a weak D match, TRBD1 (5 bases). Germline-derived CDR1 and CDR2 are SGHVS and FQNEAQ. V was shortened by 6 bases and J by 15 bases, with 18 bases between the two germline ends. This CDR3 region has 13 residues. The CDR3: CASSEGDRGILHF. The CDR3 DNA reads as TGTGCCAGCAGTGAAGGGGATAGGGGCATCCTCCACTTT.

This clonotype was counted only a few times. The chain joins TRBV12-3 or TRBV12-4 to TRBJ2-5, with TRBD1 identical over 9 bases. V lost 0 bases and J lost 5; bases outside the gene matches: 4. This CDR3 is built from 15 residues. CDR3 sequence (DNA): TGTGCCAGCAGTTTAGCACAGGGGGCGCGTGAGACCCAGTACTTC. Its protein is CASSLAQGARETQYF.

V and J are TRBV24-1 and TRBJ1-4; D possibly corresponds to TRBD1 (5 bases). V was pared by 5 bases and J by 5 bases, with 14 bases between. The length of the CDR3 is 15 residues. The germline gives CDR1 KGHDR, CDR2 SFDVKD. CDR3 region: CATSARDGPNEKLFF. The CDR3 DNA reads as TGTGCCACCAGTGCAAGGGACGGACCAAATGAAAAACTGTTTTTT.

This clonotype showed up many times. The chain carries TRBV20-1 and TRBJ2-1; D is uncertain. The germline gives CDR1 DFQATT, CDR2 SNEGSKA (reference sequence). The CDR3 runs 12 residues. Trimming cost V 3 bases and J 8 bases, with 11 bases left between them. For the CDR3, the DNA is TGCAGTGCTAGGCTAGGTATCCATGAGCAGTTCTTC. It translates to CSARLGIHEQFF.

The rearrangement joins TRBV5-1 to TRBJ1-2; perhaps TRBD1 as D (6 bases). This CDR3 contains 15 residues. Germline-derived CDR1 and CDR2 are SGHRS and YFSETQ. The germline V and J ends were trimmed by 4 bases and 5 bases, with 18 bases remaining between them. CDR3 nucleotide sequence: TGCGCCAGCAGCATCTACAACCAGGGGTCTTATGGCTACACCTTC. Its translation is CASSIYNQGSYGYTF.

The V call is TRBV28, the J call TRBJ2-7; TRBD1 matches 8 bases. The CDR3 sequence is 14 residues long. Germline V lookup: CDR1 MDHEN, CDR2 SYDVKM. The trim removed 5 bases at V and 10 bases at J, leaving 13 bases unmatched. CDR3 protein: CASSPRSGGGRQYF. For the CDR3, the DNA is TGTGCCAGCAGTCCCCGGTCAGGGGGCGGGCGCCAGTACTTC. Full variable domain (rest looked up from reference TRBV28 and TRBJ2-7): DVKVTQSSRYLVKRTGEKVFLECVQDMDHENMFWYRQDPGLGLRLIYFSYDVKMKEKGDIPEGYSVSREKKERFSLILESASTNQTSMYLCASSPRSGGGRQYFGPGTRLTVT.

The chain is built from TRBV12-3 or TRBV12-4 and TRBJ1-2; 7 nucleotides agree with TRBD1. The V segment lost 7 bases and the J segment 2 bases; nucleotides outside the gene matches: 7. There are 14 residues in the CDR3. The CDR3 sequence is CASTGQGGNYGYTF. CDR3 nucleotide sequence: TGTGCCAGCACAGGTCAGGGGGGAAACTATGGCTACACCTTC.

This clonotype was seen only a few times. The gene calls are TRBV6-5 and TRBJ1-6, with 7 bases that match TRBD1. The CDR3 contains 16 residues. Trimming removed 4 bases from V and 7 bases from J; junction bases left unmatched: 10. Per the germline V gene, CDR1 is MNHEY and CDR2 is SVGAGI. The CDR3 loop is CASSLSRDSLNSPLHF. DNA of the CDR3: TGTGCCAGCAGTTTATCAAGGGACAGTCTAAATTCACCCCTCCACTTT.